This T cell receptor beta chain was found in a study of T cells after posttransplantation cyclophosphamide. The table came from immunoSEQ multiplex PCR; TCRdb's copy has only in-frame clones and leaves some out. The specimen has approximately 39,000 clones, none found just once. Findings of the study overall: Recipient CMV seropositivity and CMV reactivation strongly tracked TRB clonality. Blood and skin or GI T cell repertoires showed limited TRB overlap. Later post-transplant blood repertoires were often dominated by donor CD8+ memory clones.

This clone has at least ten counts. Its antigen is unknown. This clonotype originated in a man aged 50 or older in good health, CMV-negative, and a related stem cell transplant donor. Sequences were obtained from PBMCs.

DNA of the CDR3: TGCGCCAGCAGTTCCCCGACAGGGGGCTACTATGGCTACACCTTC. It codes for CASSSPTGGYYGYTF. The chain uses TRBV5-1 and TRBJ1-2, with 10 nucleotides matching TRBD1. The CDR3 runs 15 residues. The junction had 7 bases not matched to a gene; V was cut back by 5 bases and J by 3 bases. Germline CDR1 is SGHRS and CDR2 is YFSETQ. Based on the CDR3 plus reference TRBV5-1 and TRBJ1-2, the full variable domain is KAGVTQTPRYLIKTRGQQVTLSCSPISGHRSVSWYQQTPGQGLQFLFEYFSETQRNKGNFPGRFSGRQFSNSRSEMNVSTLELGDSALYLCASSSPTGGYYGYTFGSGTRLTVV.